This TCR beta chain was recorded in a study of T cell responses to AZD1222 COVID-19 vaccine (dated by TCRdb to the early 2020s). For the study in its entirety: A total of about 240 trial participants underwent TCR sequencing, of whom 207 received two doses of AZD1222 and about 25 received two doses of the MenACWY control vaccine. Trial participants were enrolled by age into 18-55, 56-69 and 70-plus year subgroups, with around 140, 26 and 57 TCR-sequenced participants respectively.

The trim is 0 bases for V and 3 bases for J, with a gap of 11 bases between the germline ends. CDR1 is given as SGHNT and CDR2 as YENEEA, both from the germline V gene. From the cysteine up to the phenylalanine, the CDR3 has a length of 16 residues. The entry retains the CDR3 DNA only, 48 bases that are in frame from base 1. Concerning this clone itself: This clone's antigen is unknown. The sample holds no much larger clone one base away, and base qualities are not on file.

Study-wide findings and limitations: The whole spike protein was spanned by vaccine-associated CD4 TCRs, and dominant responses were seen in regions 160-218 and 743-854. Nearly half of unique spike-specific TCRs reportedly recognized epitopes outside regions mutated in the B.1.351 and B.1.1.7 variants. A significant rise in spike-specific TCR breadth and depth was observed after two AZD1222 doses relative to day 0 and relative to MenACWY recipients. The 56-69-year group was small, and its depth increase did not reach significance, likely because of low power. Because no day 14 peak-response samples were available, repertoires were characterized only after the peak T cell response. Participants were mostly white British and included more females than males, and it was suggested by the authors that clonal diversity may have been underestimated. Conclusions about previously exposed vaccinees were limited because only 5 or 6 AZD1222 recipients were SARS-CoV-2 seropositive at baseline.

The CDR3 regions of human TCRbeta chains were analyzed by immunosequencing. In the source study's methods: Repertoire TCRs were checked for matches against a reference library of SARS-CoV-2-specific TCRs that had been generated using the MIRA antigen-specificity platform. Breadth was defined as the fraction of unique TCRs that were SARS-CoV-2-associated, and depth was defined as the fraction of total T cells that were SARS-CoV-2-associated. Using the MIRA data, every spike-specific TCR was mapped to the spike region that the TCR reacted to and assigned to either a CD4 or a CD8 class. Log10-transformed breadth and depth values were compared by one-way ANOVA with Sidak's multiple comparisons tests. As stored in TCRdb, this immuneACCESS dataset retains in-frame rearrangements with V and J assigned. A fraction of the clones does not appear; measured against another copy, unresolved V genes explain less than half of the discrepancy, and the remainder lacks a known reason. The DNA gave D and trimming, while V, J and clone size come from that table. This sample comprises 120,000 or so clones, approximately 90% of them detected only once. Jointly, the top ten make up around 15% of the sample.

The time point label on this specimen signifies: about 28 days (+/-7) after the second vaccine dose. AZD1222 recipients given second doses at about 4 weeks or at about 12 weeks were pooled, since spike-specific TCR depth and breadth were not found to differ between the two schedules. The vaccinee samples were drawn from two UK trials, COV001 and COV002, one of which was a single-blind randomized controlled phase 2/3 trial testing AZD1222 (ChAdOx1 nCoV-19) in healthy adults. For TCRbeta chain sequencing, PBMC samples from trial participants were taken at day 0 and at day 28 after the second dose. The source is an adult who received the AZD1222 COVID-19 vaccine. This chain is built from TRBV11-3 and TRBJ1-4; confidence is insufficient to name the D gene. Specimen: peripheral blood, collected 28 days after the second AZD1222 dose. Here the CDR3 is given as CASSLDGNTPNEKLFF. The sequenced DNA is TGTGCCAGCAGCTTAGACGGCAATACTCCTAATGAAAAACTGTTTTTT.